This section outlines one TCR beta chain sequence together with its context. These data originate in a study of blood T cell repertoires in COVID-19. As originally analysed: Scientists estimated how many nucleated cells there were by amplifying reference gene primers. Assay used: immunoSEQ multiplex PCR; TCRdb lists only in-frame clones, some missing. From that table come the V and J calls and clone size; the DNA was used to work out D and trimming. Of approximately 210,000 clones in the sample, less than 90% are singletons; the top ten hold 15% to 20%. V shed 4 bases and J shed 4 bases, with 7 bases lying between them. This CDR3 has 12 residues. Germline assignment: CDR1 MNHEY and CDR2 SMNVEV (reference sequence).

The chain combines TRBV27 with TRBJ1-2; no clear D. Sequenced sample: peripheral blood. This TCR came from a man aged 30-40 years with active or convalescent COVID-19. CDR3 sequence (DNA): TGTGCCAGCAGTTCCGACTCCTATGGCTACACCTTC. Its translation is CASSSDSYGYTF.